These 28 T cell receptor beta chains came from one sample sequenced in a study of shared clonotypes between healthy human individuals. Generated by immunoSEQ multiplex PCR, the TCRdb table keeps only in-frame clones and is missing some. The repertoire holds about 2,500,000 clones, with more than 90% as singletons. Sequencing was done on a sample of naive CD4+ T cells sorted from blood. Subset specified: CD45RA+ positively selected. The receptors were gathered from a man between 18 and 35 years old in good health.

The chain links TRBV7-6 to TRBJ1-2; 7 nucleotides match TRBD1. Germline V gene data show CDR1 as SGHVS and CDR2 as FNYEAQ. V lost 5 bases and J lost 1; bases outside the gene matches: 10. The length of the CDR3 is 16 residues. Written as DNA, the CDR3 is TGTGCCAGCAGCGCCGAGACAGGGATCCTTAACTATGGCTACACCTTC. It translates to CASSAETGILNYGYTF.

V gene TRBV4-1 combines with J gene TRBJ1-6; 8 bases agree with TRBD1. Looked up from germline, CDR1 is MGHRA and CDR2 is YSYEKL. The CDR3 covers 16 residues. The V segment lost 6 bases and the J segment 5 bases; nucleotides outside the gene matches: 9. The CDR3 loop is CASSMDRAFDNSPLHF. The CDR3 DNA is TGCGCCAGCAGTATGGACAGGGCGTTTGATAATTCACCCCTCCACTTT.

The rearrangement joins TRBV6-5 to TRBJ2-3; D possibly corresponds to TRBD1 (6 bases). V shed 6 bases and J shed 3 bases, with 13 bases lying between them. CDR1 and CDR2 (germline): MNHEY, SVGAGI. This CDR3 comprises 14 residues. The DNA of the CDR3 is TGTGCCAGCAGCAGACACGGGACAACAGATACGCAGTATTTT. Protein sequence: CASSRHGTTDTQYF.

The chain joins TRBV28 to TRBJ2-2; D remains ambiguous. Germline CDR1 reads MDHEN; CDR2 reads SYDVKM. The CDR3 runs 14 residues. Trimming pared 3 bases from V and 0 bases from J, leaving 5 bases between. The DNA for the CDR3 is TGTGCCAGCAGTTTGCGGTCGAACACCGGGGAGCTGTTTTTT. Its translation: CASSLRSNTGELFF. The full variable domain, rest sourced from reference TRBV28 and TRBJ2-2, is DVKVTQSSRYLVKRTGEKVFLECVQDMDHENMFWYRQDPGLGLRLIYFSYDVKMKEKGDIPEGYSVSREKKERFSLILESASTNQTSMYLCASSLRSNTGELFFGEGSRLTVL.

J is TRBJ2-3 and V is TRBV10-3; D ambiguous. Germline CDR1 and CDR2: ENHRY and SYGVKD. There are 11 residues in the CDR3. The ends were cut back, 2 bases at V and 5 bases at J, with 2 bases in the middle. The CDR3 region has the DNA TGTGCCATCAGTGAGCGAGATACGCAGTATTTT. It specifies CAISERDTQYF.

V and J are TRBV15 and TRBJ2-7; D is perhaps TRBD2 (6 bases). The CDR3 sequence is 16 residues long. CDR1 is LNHNV and CDR2 is YYDKDF in the germline V gene (reference sequence). V lost 3 bases and J 5 bases, leaving 20 bases between the germline ends. CDR3 sequence (DNA): TGTGCCACCAGCAGTCCCCGCCGGGGCGCGGGAAACGAGCAGTACTTC. Amino acid sequence: CATSSPRRGAGNEQYF.

J is TRBJ2-3 and V is TRBV6-6, with TRBD2 matching over 8 bases. V dropped 6 bases and J dropped 2; count of bases not matched to a gene: 4. CDR3 length: 14 amino acids. Germline V gene data show CDR1 as MNHNY and CDR2 as SVGAGI (reference sequence). As DNA, the CDR3 is TGTGCCAGCAGGAGGCGGGGGGACACAGATACGCAGTATTTT. It translates to CASRRRGDTDTQYF.

The count of this clone is one. The chain carries TRBV5-6 and TRBJ2-7; 10 bases align to TRBD2. The V gene's germline CDR1 is SGHDT and CDR2 YYEEEE. The V and J ends lost 0 bases and 3 bases, in that order; junction bases with no gene match: 0. This CDR3 is 14 amino acids long. The CDR3 reads CASSLGTSGYEQYF. CDR3 bases: TGTGCCAGCAGCTTGGGGACTAGCGGCTACGAGCAGTACTTC.

The CDR3 region has the DNA TGTGCCAGTAACCCCGCAGGCTCGAACACTGAAGCTTTCTTT. Protein product: CASNPAGSNTEAFF. This sequence joins TRBV19 and TRBJ1-1; D call uncertain. Trimming left V 7 bases short and J 1 base short, with 13 bases between. CDR1 and CDR2 from the germline V gene are LNHDA and SQIVND (reference sequence). The CDR3 consists of 14 residues. The complete variable domain, with remaining parts taken from reference TRBV19 and TRBJ1-1, reads DGGITQSPKYLFRKEGQNVTLSCEQNLNHDAMYWYRQDPGQGLRLIYYSQIVNDFQKGDIAEGYSVSREKKESFPLTVTSAQKNPTAFYLCASNPAGSNTEAFFGQGTRLTVV.

As regards this clone: Different DNA sequences within this sample yield the same CDR3. The chain couples TRBV7-2 to TRBJ2-5; TRBD2 matches at 7 bases. Germline CDR1 and CDR2: SGHTA and FQGNSA. J gave up 1 base and V 5 bases, and 1 base lay outside the gene matches. The CDR3 loop spans 13 amino acids. The CDR3 bases are TGTGCCAGCAGCCGGACTAGCCAAGAGACCCAGTACTTC. Protein: CASSRTSQETQYF.

This clone has more than one count but fewer than ten. The same CDR3 arises from other DNA sequences in this sample as well. The chain combines TRBV30 with TRBJ1-5, with a tentative D call TRBD1 (5 bases). Germline CDR1 is GTSNPN and CDR2 is SVGIG (reference sequence). V dropped 1 base and J dropped 4 bases, with 8 bases sitting between them. The CDR3 is 13 residues long. The CDR3 loop reads CAWSGAGNQPQHF. The CDR3 DNA reads TGTGCCTGGAGTGGGGCAGGGAATCAGCCCCAGCATTTT.

The chain is built from TRBV5-6 and TRBJ2-7, with 7 bases that match TRBD1. V lost 1 base to trimming and J lost 7 bases; unmatched junction nucleotides: 11. This CDR3 is 15 amino acids long. Germline loops: CDR1 SGHDT, CDR2 YYEEEE. CDR3 nucleotide sequence: TGTGCCAGCAGCTTGAGATCCACAGGGGTGGGGGAGCAGTACTTC. Its translation is CASSLRSTGVGEQYF.

The CDR3 bases are TGTGCCAGCAGCGGCGGAGAGGAATCGAAAGAGACCCAGTACTTC. Amino acid sequence: CASSGGEESKETQYF. The gene calls are TRBV9 and TRBJ2-5, with no clear D. This CDR3 spans 15 amino acids. CDR1 is SGDLS and CDR2 is YYNGEE in the germline V gene. Trimming shortened V by 3 bases and J by 3 bases, and 15 bases separated the two germline ends. Supplemented by reference TRBV9 and TRBJ2-5, the full variable domain reads DSGVTQTPKHLITATGQRVTLRCSPRSGDLSVYWYQQSLDQGLQFLIQYYNGEERAKGNILERFSAQQFPDLHSELNLSSLELGDSALYFCASSGGEESKETQYFGPGTRLLVL.

The chain joins TRBV10-3 to TRBJ2-2; no clear D. The CDR3 sequence is 12 residues long. Looked up from germline, CDR1 is ENHRY and CDR2 is SYGVKD. CDR3 in DNA: TGTGCGTGCGGTTGGAGCACCGGGGAGCTGTTTTTT. Its translation is CACGWSTGELFF.

The chain is built from TRBV28 and TRBJ2-3; D might be TRBD1 (6 bases). Per the germline V gene, CDR1 is MDHEN and CDR2 is SYDVKM. The CDR3 spans 15 residues. V was clipped by 5 bases and J by 4 bases, with 16 bases between them. Here the CDR3 reads CASSTRQDVSDTQYF. The CDR3 DNA follows: TGTGCCAGCAGTACCCGACAGGACGTTTCAGATACGCAGTATTTT.

The chain joins TRBV28 to TRBJ2-2; TRBD1 aligns across 8 bases. CDR3 size: 15 residues. The germline V gene encodes CDR1 MDHEN and CDR2 SYDVKM. Germline trimming cut 6 bases from V and 4 bases from J; bases unmatched to any gene: 7. The CDR3 coding sequence is TGTGCCAGCAGCCCCTCGGGACAGGCCACCGGGGAGCTGTTTTTT. The encoded protein is CASSPSGQATGELFF.

The V call is TRBV18, the J call TRBJ1-2; D ambiguous. The length of the CDR3 is 11 residues. Germline values: CDR1 KGHSH, CDR2 LQKENI. The V and J ends lost 5 bases and 4 bases respectively, with 5 bases between them. Written as DNA, the CDR3 is TGTGCCAGCTCAAGCCTCTATGGCTACACCTTC. It codes for CASSSLYGYTF. Combining the CDR3 with reference TRBV18 and TRBJ1-2 gives the whole variable domain NAGVMQNPRHLVRRRGQEARLRCSPMKGHSHVYWYRQLPEEGLKFMVYLQKENIIDESGMPKERFSAEFPKEGPSILRIQQVVRGDSAAYFCASSSLYGYTFGSGTRLTVV.

V usage is TRBV10-3 and J usage is TRBJ1-5, with 8 bases that match TRBD1. CDR1 is ENHRY and CDR2 is SYGVKD in the germline V gene. Germline trimming cut 5 bases from V and 4 bases from J; bases unmatched to any gene: 10. This CDR3 has 16 residues. The CDR3 spells CAISPVDRGGNQPQHF. CDR3 nucleotide sequence: TGTGCCATCAGTCCCGTAGACAGGGGTGGAAATCAGCCCCAGCATTTT.

CDR3 DNA sequence: TGTGCCAGCAGCTTAGACAGGGATCGTGGCTACACCTTC. It specifies CASSLDRDRGYTF. V and J are TRBV7-9 and TRBJ1-2; perhaps TRBD1 as D (6 bases). The CDR3 is made up of 13 amino acids. Trimming took 1 base from V and 7 from J, leaving 10 bases between them. From germline, CDR1 is SEHNR and CDR2 FQNEAQ (reference sequence).

The rearrangement links TRBV6-1 to TRBJ1-4; D remains ambiguous. The CDR3 runs 13 residues. The germline gives CDR1 MNHNS, CDR2 SASEGT. Trimming removed 2 bases from V and 10 bases from J, with 11 bases in between. Here the CDR3 DNA reads TGTGCCAGCAGTGAACTTGTAATAGGAAAACTGTTTTTT. As protein: CASSELVIGKLFF.

V and J are TRBV5-1 and TRBJ1-2; D ambiguous. This CDR3 contains 14 residues. Germline loops: CDR1 SGHRS, CDR2 YFSETQ. V lost 7 bases, J lost 4 bases, and 17 bases lay in between. CDR3 sequence reads: CASYPGGQGYGYTF. The CDR3 DNA follows: TGCGCCAGCTACCCGGGAGGGCAAGGCTATGGCTACACCTTC.

V usage is TRBV14 and J usage is TRBJ1-2; D not resolved. Germline loops: CDR1 SGHDN, CDR2 FVKESK. The CDR3 totals 14 residues. CDR3 in amino acids: CGKEVVIPNYGYTF. In nucleotides, the CDR3 is TGTGGAAAAGAAGTCGTCATACCGAACTATGGCTACACCTTC.

V and J are TRBV7-2 and TRBJ1-1, with D tentatively TRBD1 (5 bases). The CDR3 has 14 amino acids. The V gene's germline CDR1 is SGHTA and CDR2 FQGNSA. Trimming cost V 2 bases and J 3 bases, with 10 bases left between them. This CDR3 reads CASSLRQRYTEAFF. For the CDR3, the DNA is TGTGCCAGCAGCTTAAGACAGCGGTACACTGAAGCTTTCTTT.

V is TRBV2 and J is TRBJ2-3; 9 bases map to TRBD2. The CDR3 has 15 amino acids. J gave up 6 bases and V 8 bases, and 12 bases lay outside the gene matches. CDR1 is SNHLY, CDR2 FYNNEI, per germline. The CDR3 bases are TGTGCCAGCTTTTATCGACTAGCGGAAGTGGATACGCAGTATTTT. Translating it yields CASFYRLAEVDTQYF.

The rearrangement links TRBV11-2 to TRBJ1-4, with 7 bases lining up with TRBD1. V dropped 5 bases and J dropped 6; count of bases not matched to a gene: 6. The CDR3 length is 14 residues. CDR1 and CDR2 from the germline V gene are SGHAT and FQNNGV. CDR3 coding DNA: TGTGCCAGCAGCACGACAGGGCGGTATGAAAAACTGTTTTTT. Its protein product is CASSTTGRYEKLFF.

The genes are TRBV2 and TRBJ1-4; 9 nucleotides agree with TRBD1. Germline CDR1 reads SNHLY; CDR2 reads FYNNEI. The CDR3 loop spans 16 amino acids. Losses at the gene ends were 8 bases for V and 0 bases for J; bases not matched to a gene: 7. The CDR3 nucleotides read TGTGCCAGCTCCTCTGGACAGGGGACAACTAATGAAAAACTGTTTTTT. It codes for CASSSGQGTTNEKLFF.

The chain uses TRBV28 and TRBJ1-5; 9 nucleotides match TRBD1. The CDR3 contains 15 residues. V lost 3 bases and J lost 6; bases outside the gene matches: 6. Germline assignment: CDR1 MDHEN and CDR2 SYDVKM. The CDR3 loop is CASSLLDRGGQPQHF. The CDR3 nucleotides are TGTGCCAGCAGTTTGTTGGACAGGGGAGGTCAGCCCCAGCATTTT.

The rearrangement links TRBV5-1 to TRBJ1-1, with D maybe TRBD1 (5 bases). This CDR3 has 15 amino acids. Germline lookup yields CDR1 SGHRS and CDR2 YFSETQ. Trimming left V 2 bases short and J 1 base short, with 12 bases between. The CDR3 coding sequence is TGCGCCAGCAGCTTCGAGGGACGGGCGAACACTGAAGCTTTCTTT. It codes for CASSFEGRANTEAFF.